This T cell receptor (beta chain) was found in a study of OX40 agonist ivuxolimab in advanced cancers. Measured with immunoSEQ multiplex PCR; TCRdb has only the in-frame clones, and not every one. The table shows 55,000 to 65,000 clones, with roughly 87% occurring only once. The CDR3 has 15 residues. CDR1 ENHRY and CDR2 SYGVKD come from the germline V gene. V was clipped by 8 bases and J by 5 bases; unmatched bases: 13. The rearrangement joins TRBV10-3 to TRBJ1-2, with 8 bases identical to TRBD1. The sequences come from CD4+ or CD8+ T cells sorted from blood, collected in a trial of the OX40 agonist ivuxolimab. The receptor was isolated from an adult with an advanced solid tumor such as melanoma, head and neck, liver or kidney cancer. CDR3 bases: TGTGCCATCGCTTCTCCCCTGACAGGGGCATATGGCTACACCTTC. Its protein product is CAIASPLTGAYGYTF.